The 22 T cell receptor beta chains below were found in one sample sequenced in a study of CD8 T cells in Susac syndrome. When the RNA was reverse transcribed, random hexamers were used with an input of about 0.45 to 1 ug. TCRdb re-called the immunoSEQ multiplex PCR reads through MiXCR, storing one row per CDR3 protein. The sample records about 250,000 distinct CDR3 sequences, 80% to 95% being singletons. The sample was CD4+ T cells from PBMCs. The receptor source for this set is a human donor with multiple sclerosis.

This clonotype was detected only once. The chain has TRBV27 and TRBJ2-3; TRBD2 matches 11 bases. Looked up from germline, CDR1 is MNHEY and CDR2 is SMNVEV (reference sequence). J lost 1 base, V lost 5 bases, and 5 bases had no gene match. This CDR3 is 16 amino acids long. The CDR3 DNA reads TGTGCCAGCAGTAAGGGACTAGCGGCCCGCACAGATACGCAGTATTTT. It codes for CASSKGLAARTDTQYF.

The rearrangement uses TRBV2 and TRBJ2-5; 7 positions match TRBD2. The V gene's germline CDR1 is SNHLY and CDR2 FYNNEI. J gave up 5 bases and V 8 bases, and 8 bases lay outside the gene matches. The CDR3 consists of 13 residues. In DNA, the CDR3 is TGTGCCAGCTCGGCGACCGGGGGGGAGACCCAGTACTTC. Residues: CASSATGGETQYF.

Here the CDR3 DNA reads TGTGCCAGCAGCCCCTGCCGGGACAGGGGACACAGTTTTCAGCCCCAGCATTTT. This sequence encodes CASSPCRDRGHSFQPQHF. The chain carries TRBV6-4 and TRBJ1-5, with TRBD1 matching over 10 bases. The length of the CDR3 is 18 residues. CDR1 and CDR2 (germline): MRHNA, SNTAGT. Trimming removed 6 bases from V and 6 bases from J; junction bases left unmatched: 17.

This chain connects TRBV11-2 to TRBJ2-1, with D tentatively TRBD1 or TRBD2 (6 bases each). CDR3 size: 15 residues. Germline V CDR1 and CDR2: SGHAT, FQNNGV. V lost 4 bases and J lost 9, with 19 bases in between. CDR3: CASSSLRGAGGEQFF. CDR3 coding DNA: TGTGCCAGCAGCTCCCTAAGGGGGGCCGGAGGTGAGCAGTTCTTC.

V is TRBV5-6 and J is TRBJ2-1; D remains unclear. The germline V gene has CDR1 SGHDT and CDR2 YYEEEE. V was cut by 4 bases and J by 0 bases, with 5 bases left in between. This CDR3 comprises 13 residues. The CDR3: CASSRPSYNEQFF. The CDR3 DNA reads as TGTGCCAGCAGCCGGCCCTCCTACAATGAGCAGTTCTTC.

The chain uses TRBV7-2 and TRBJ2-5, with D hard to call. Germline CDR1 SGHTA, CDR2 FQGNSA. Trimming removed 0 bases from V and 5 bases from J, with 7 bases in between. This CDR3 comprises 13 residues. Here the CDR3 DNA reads TGTGCCAGCAGCTTAGCGGTTGGGGAGACCCAGTACTTC. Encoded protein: CASSLAVGETQYF.

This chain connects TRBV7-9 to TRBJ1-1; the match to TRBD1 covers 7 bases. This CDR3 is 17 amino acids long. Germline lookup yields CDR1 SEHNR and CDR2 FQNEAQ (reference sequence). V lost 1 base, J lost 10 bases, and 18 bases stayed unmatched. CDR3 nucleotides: TGTGCCAGCAGCTTAGTGCCCAACAGGGGTAGTCTCTCTGGAGCTTTCTTT. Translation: CASSLVPNRGSLSGAFF.

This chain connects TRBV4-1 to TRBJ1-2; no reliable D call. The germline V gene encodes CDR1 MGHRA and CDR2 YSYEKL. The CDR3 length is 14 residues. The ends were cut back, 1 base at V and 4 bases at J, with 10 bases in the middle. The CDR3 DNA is TGCGCCAGCAGCCAAGGGTCCATATCCTATGGCTACACCTTC. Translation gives CASSQGSISYGYTF.

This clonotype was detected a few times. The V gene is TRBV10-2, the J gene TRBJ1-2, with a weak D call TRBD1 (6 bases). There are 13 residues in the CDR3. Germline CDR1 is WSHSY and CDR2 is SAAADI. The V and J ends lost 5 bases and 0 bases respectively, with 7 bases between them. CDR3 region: CASSRQANYGYTF. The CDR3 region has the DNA TGCGCCAGCAGTCGACAGGCTAACTATGGCTACACCTTC.

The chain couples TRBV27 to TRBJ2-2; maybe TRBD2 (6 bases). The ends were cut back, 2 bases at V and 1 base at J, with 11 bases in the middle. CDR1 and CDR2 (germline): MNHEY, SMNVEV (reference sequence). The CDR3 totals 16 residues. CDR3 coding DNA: TGTGCCAGCAGTTTAAGATCCGGGAGGAACACCGGGGAGCTGTTTTTT. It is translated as CASSLRSGRNTGELFF.

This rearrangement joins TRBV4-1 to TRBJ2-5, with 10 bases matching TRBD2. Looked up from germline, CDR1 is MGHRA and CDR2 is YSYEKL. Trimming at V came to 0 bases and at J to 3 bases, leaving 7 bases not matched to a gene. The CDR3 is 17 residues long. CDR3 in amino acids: CASSQEVGLAGEETQYF. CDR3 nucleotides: TGCGCCAGCAGCCAAGAGGTGGGGCTAGCGGGGGAAGAGACCCAGTACTTC.

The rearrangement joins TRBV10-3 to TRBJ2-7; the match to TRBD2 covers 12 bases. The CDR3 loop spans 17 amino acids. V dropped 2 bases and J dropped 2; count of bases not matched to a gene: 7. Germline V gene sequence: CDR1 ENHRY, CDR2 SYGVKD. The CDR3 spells CAISEPSTSGGPYEQYF. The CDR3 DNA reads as TGTGCCATCAGTGAGCCCTCGACTAGCGGGGGTCCCTACGAGCAGTACTTC.

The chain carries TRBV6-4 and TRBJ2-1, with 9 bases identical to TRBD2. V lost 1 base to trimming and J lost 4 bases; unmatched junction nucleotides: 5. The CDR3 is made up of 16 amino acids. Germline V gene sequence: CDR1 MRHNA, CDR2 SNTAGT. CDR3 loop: CASSDFGGRGYNEQFF. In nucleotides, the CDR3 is TGTGCCAGCAGTGACTTTGGCGGGAGGGGTTACAATGAGCAGTTCTTC.

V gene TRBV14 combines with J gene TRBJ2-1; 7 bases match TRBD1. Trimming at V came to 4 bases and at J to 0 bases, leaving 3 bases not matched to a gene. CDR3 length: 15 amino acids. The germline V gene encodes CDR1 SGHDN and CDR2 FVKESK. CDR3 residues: CASSRRDSSYNEQFF. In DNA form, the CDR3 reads TGTGCCAGCAGCCGCCGGGACAGCTCCTACAATGAGCAGTTCTTC.

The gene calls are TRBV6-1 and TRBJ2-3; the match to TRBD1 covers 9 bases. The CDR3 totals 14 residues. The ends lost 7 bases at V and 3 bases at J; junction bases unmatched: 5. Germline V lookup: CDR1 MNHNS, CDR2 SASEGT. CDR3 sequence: CASNRDRATDTQYF. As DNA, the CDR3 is TGTGCCAGCAACCGGGACAGGGCGACAGATACGCAGTATTTT.

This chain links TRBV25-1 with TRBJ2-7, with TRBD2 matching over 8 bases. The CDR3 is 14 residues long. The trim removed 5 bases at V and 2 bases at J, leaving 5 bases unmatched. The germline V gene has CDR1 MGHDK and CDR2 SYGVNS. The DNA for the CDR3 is TGTGCCAGCAGTAGGGCGGGAGGTCCCTACGAGCAGTACGTC. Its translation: CASSRAGGPYEQYV.

CDR3 in DNA: TGTGCCAGCAGCTTCGGCCAGGGGAGCACAGATACGCAGTATTTT. The encoded protein is CASSFGQGSTDTQYF. This chain connects TRBV11-2 to TRBJ2-3; D is perhaps TRBD1 (6 bases). Per the germline V gene, CDR1 is SGHAT and CDR2 is FQNNGV. CDR3 size: 15 residues. Trimming left V 3 bases short and J 0 bases short, with 10 bases between.

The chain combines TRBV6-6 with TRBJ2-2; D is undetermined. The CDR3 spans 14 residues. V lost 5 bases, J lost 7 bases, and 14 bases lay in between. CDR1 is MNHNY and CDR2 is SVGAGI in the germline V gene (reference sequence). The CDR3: CASSLRSVSGELFF. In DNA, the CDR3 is TGTGCCAGCAGTCTGAGATCGGTCAGCGGGGAGCTGTTTTTT.

The CDR3 DNA reads as TGTGCCAGCAGCTCCCCTCGGTCTACAGATACGCAGTATTTT. Protein: CASSSPRSTDTQYF. The chain carries TRBV5-5 and TRBJ2-3; D unresolved. Germline CDR1 is SGHKS and CDR2 is YYEKEE (reference sequence). This CDR3 is built from 14 residues. Trimming pared 3 bases from V and 3 bases from J, leaving 11 bases between.

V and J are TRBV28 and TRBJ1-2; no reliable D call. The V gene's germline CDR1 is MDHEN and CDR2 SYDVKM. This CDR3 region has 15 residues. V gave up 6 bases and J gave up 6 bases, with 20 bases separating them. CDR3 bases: TGTGCCAGCAGCACTCAGCAGGCCTCACGCGATGGCTACACCTTC. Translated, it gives CASSTQQASRDGYTF.

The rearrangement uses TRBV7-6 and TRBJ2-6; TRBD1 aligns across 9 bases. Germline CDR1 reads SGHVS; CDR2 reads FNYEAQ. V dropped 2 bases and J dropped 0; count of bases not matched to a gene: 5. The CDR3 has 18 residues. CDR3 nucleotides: TGTGCCAGCAGCTTATACGGACAGGGGACCTCTGGGGCCAACGTCCTGACTTTC. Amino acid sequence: CASSLYGQGTSGANVLTF.

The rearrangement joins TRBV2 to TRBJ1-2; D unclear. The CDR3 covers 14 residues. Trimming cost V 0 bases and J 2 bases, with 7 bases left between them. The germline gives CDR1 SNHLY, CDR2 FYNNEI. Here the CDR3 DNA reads TGTGCCAGCAGTGAAGCAGAACGGAACTATGGCTACACCTTC. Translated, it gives CASSEAERNYGYTF.